This passage covers 28 T cell receptor beta chains from one sample sequenced in a study of circulating tumor DNA in untreated peripheral T-cell lymphoma. Sequenced by immunoSEQ multiplex PCR; TCRdb stores in-frame clones only, minus some. Of roughly 9,000 clones listed, roughly 85% were seen once; the top ten hold 2% to 2.5%. The sequencing input was tumor tissue. These receptors all come from a human donor with peripheral T-cell lymphoma.

This chain links TRBV30 with TRBJ1-4; TRBD1 matches 8 bases. With V trimmed by 6 bases and J by 6 bases, 9 bases remained unmatched. This CDR3 region has 14 residues. Per the germline V gene, CDR1 is GTSNPN and CDR2 is SVGIG (reference sequence). The CDR3 reads CACTDRVNHEKLFF. The DNA for the CDR3 is TGTGCCTGTACGGACAGGGTTAATCATGAAAAACTGTTTTTT. The whole variable domain, remainder taken from reference TRBV30 and TRBJ1-4, is SQTIHQWPATLVQPVGSPLSLECTVEGTSNPNLYWYRQAAGRGLQLLFYSVGIGQISSEVPQNLSASRPQDRQFILSSKKLLLSDSGFYLCACTDRVNHEKLFFGSGTQLSVL.

The V gene is TRBV19, the J gene TRBJ2-7, with 8 bases identical to TRBD1. J lost 1 base, V lost 5 bases, and 4 bases had no gene match. The CDR3 is made up of 14 amino acids. Germline V gene sequence: CDR1 LNHDA, CDR2 SQIVND (reference sequence). The CDR3 spells CASSPRQGSYEQYF. In nucleotides, the CDR3 is TGTGCCAGTAGTCCTCGACAGGGGTCCTACGAGCAGTACTTC.

Concerning this clone: The junction departs from germline at one end; a sequencing error may be responsible. This rearrangement joins TRBV10-2 to TRBJ1-5; TRBD1 is a possible D gene (5 bases). The CDR3 covers 14 residues. CDR1 and CDR2 from the germline V gene are WSHSY and SAAADI. Written as DNA, the CDR3 is TGCGCCAGCAGGGAGTGGGGCTCCAATCAGCCCCAGCATTTT. Protein: CASREWGSNQPQHF.

The chain couples TRBV30 to TRBJ2-5; D is perhaps TRBD2 (6 bases). Germline V gives CDR1 GTSNPN, CDR2 SVGIG (reference sequence). Trimming left V 4 bases short and J 2 bases short, with 8 bases between. The CDR3 is 12 residues long. The CDR3 coding sequence is TGTGCCTGGAAGGAGGGGCAAGAGACCCAGTACTTC. Its translation: CAWKEGQETQYF. The full variable domain, completed using reference TRBV30 and TRBJ2-5, is SQTIHQWPATLVQPVGSPLSLECTVEGTSNPNLYWYRQAAGRGLQLLFYSVGIGQISSEVPQNLSASRPQDRQFILSSKKLLLSDSGFYLCAWKEGQETQYFGPGTRLLVL.

The chain carries TRBV30 and TRBJ1-1; D is uncertain. The CDR3 has 12 amino acids. Germline V gene lookup returns CDR1 GTSNPN and CDR2 SVGIG (reference sequence). V lost 1 base and J 8 bases, leaving 11 bases between the germline ends. As DNA, the CDR3 is TGTGCCTGGAGTGGATTAAGGGAAGAAGCTTTCTTT. Translating gives CAWSGLREEAFF. Full variable domain (remainder filled in from reference TRBV30 and TRBJ1-1): SQTIHQWPATLVQPVGSPLSLECTVEGTSNPNLYWYRQAAGRGLQLLFYSVGIGQISSEVPQNLSASRPQDRQFILSSKKLLLSDSGFYLCAWSGLREEAFFGQGTRLTVV.

The V call is TRBV4-1, the J call TRBJ2-4; a possible D gene is TRBD2 (6 bases). The CDR3 sequence is 15 residues long. V lost 0 bases and J 4 bases, leaving 10 bases between the germline ends. Germline V lookup: CDR1 MGHRA, CDR2 YSYEKL. The CDR3 region is CASSQDKAGKNIQYF. DNA of the CDR3: TGCGCCAGCAGCCAAGATAAGGCGGGGAAAAACATTCAGTACTTC.

CDR3 region: CASSEGYTEAFF. The DNA for the CDR3 is TGTGCCAGCTCAGAGGGATATACTGAAGCTTTCTTT. This rearrangement joins TRBV18 to TRBJ1-1, with unresolved D. Looked up from germline, CDR1 is KGHSH and CDR2 is LQKENI. The CDR3 length is 12 residues. Trimming cost V 5 bases and J 5 bases, with 9 bases left between them. The variable domain in full, with the rest retrieved from reference TRBV18 and TRBJ1-1, is NAGVMQNPRHLVRRRGQEARLRCSPMKGHSHVYWYRQLPEEGLKFMVYLQKENIIDESGMPKERFSAEFPKEGPSILRIQQVVRGDSAAYFCASSEGYTEAFFGQGTRLTVV.

V is TRBV11-3 and J is TRBJ1-2, with 9 bases matching TRBD1. This CDR3 contains 15 residues. J lost 6 bases, V lost 5 bases, and 10 bases had no gene match. Per the germline V gene, CDR1 is SGHNT and CDR2 is YENEEA. The CDR3 loop reads CASSPGQGILHGYTF. DNA for the CDR3: TGTGCCAGCAGCCCGGGACAGGGAATCCTCCATGGCTACACCTTC.

The J gene is TRBJ2-5, the V gene TRBV6-8; D is unresolved. The CDR3 is made up of 15 amino acids. Germline V lookup: CDR1 MNHGY, CDR2 SAAAGT. Trimming stripped 0 bases from V and 1 base from J, with 9 bases between. CDR3 residues: CASSYSWSSQETQYF. CDR3 DNA sequence: TGTGCCAGCAGTTACTCGTGGAGTAGCCAAGAGACCCAGTACTTC.

The chain carries TRBV4-1 and TRBJ2-7; 9 nucleotides align to TRBD1. Germline loops: CDR1 MGHRA, CDR2 YSYEKL. The CDR3 contains 14 residues. V was clipped by 4 bases and J by 5 bases; unmatched bases: 6. The CDR3 region is CASSPGTGRDEQYF. CDR3 coding DNA: TGCGCCAGCAGCCCAGGGACAGGGCGGGACGAGCAGTACTTC.

This rearrangement joins TRBV10-2 to TRBJ2-3; TRBD2 matches 10 bases. CDR1 and CDR2 from the germline V gene are WSHSY and SAAADI. J was trimmed by 3 bases and V by 10 bases; bases with no gene match: 4. This CDR3 is 13 amino acids long. CDR3 amino acids: CATAAGGTDTQYF. In nucleotides, the CDR3 is TGCGCCACCGCAGCGGGGGGGACAGATACGCAGTATTTT.

This clone was recorded only once. V usage is TRBV15 and J usage is TRBJ1-5; D remains unclear. This CDR3 has 14 residues. CDR1 and CDR2 (germline): LNHNV, YYDKDF (reference sequence). Trimming took off 5 bases at V and 8 bases at J, with 16 bases between the two ends. CDR3 nucleotides: TGTGCCACCAGCTCCAAAAGAGGCGTAGAGCCCCAGCATTTT. Protein: CATSSKRGVEPQHF.

The chain recombines TRBV18 with TRBJ2-1; 9 bases are a match to TRBD1. With V trimmed by 3 bases and J by 8 bases, 11 bases remained unmatched. The CDR3 consists of 16 residues. From germline, CDR1 is KGHSH and CDR2 LQKENI. DNA for the CDR3: TGTGCCAGCTCACCCCCTTCGGGGACAGGGAATTATGAGCAGTTCTTC. Encoded protein: CASSPPSGTGNYEQFF.

This clone was picked up one time. The rearrangement links TRBV9 to TRBJ1-6; 8 bases match TRBD1. There are 15 residues in the CDR3. V shed 5 bases, J shed 10 bases, and the junction held 11 bases outside the gene matches. Germline loops: CDR1 SGDLS, CDR2 YYNGEE. As DNA, the CDR3 is TGTGCCAGCAGTCCAACCGGGACAGGAGGATCACCCCTCCACTTT. Protein: CASSPTGTGGSPLHF.

This rearrangement joins TRBV7-5 to TRBJ2-7; the table's D call, TRBD2, has no DNA check behind it. TRBV7-5 is recorded as a pseudogene. The CDR3 length is 15 residues. The CDR3, as DNA: TGTGCCAGCAGCTTAGACACACTACGGAGAGGCGAGCAGTACTTC. Encoded protein: CASSLDTLRRGEQYF.

This sequence joins TRBV29-1 and TRBJ2-7; TRBD1 is a possible D gene (6 bases). The CDR3 sequence is 14 residues long. Trimming pared 5 bases from V and 3 bases from J, leaving 17 bases between. Germline V gene lookup returns CDR1 SQVTM and CDR2 ANQGSEA. The CDR3 region is CSVLSRTASYEQYF. CDR3 DNA sequence: TGCAGCGTTCTTAGCCGGACAGCTAGCTACGAGCAGTACTTC.

The genes are TRBV29-1 and TRBJ2-7; the D gene is possibly TRBD2 (5 bases). The CDR3 has 13 residues. Germline CDR1 is SQVTM and CDR2 is ANQGSEA. The germline V and J ends were trimmed by 3 bases and 2 bases, with 11 bases remaining between them. The CDR3 spells CSVDPGKTYEQYF. DNA of the CDR3: TGCAGCGTTGATCCGGGAAAGACCTACGAGCAGTACTTC.

The genes are TRBV2 and TRBJ1-5; TRBD1 might be the D (5 bases). Trimming took off 7 bases at V and 0 bases at J, with 16 bases between the two ends. The CDR3 runs to 16 residues. Germline CDR1 is SNHLY and CDR2 is FYNNEI. CDR3 nucleotides: TGTGCCAGCAATAGAAGGGACGGCAATAGCAATCAGCCCCAGCATTTT. Protein: CASNRRDGNSNQPQHF.

DNA for the CDR3: TGTGCCTGGCCTGGCTCGCGCGATTCCTATGGCTACACCTTC. It yields the protein CAWPGSRDSYGYTF. The chain joins TRBV30 to TRBJ1-2, with D uncertain. V gave up 5 bases and J gave up 4 bases, with 17 bases separating them. CDR3 size: 14 residues. Germline CDR1 is GTSNPN and CDR2 is SVGIG (reference sequence).

On this clone: Sequence at one end of the junction differs from germline and may be a read error. This sequence joins TRBV14 and TRBJ2-7; D uncertain. This CDR3 has 11 residues. Germline CDR1 is SGHDN and CDR2 is FVKESK. CDR3 residues: CASSQGLILDF. Written as DNA, the CDR3 is TGTGCCAGCAGCCAAGGTCTAATTCTTGACTTC.

The chain recombines TRBV6-8 with TRBJ2-5; D not certain. V was pared by 8 bases and J by 2 bases, with 12 bases between. CDR1 and CDR2 (germline): MNHGY, SAAAGT. The CDR3 consists of 13 residues. CDR3: CASVPNGQETQYF. DNA for the CDR3: TGTGCCAGCGTTCCCAACGGGCAAGAGACCCAGTACTTC.

The V and J genes are TRBV11-3 and TRBJ2-7, with D uncertain. Trimming removed 3 bases from V and 1 base from J, with 13 bases in between. In germline, CDR1 is SGHNT, CDR2 YENEEA. The CDR3 totals 15 residues. The CDR3 here is CASSFGGTVSYEQYF. The CDR3 nucleotides read TGTGCCAGCAGCTTCGGTGGCACTGTATCCTACGAGCAGTACTTC.

The rearrangement uses TRBV19 and TRBJ1-1; possibly TRBD1 for D (5 bases). Between the trimmed V and J ends, which lost 1 base and 1 base, there was a span of 7 bases. The CDR3 contains 14 residues. The germline V gene has CDR1 LNHDA and CDR2 SQIVND (reference sequence). CDR3 sequence (DNA): TGTGCCAGTAGTATAGCGGGGGGGAACACTGAAGCTTTCTTT. This gives the protein CASSIAGGNTEAFF.

The chain uses TRBV29-1 and TRBJ2-3; no definite D call. Germline CDR1 is SQVTM and CDR2 is ANQGSEA. This CDR3 comprises 16 residues. V lost 0 bases and J 0 bases, leaving 13 bases between the germline ends. CDR3 DNA sequence: TGCAGCGTTGAAGAAGCCATAGCAGCTAGCACAGATACGCAGTATTTT. Amino acid sequence: CSVEEAIAASTDTQYF.

The chain is built from TRBV15 and TRBJ1-3, with D possibly TRBD1 on 5 matching bases. V was cut by 0 bases and J by 2 bases, with 14 bases left in between. This CDR3 has 17 amino acids. Germline V gene lookup returns CDR1 LNHNV and CDR2 YYDKDF (reference sequence). Here the CDR3 reads CATSRDLGGEAGNTIYF. CDR3 bases: TGTGCCACCAGCAGAGATCTCGGGGGTGAAGCTGGAAACACCATATATTTT.

This clone was seen a few times. The rearrangement uses TRBV19 and TRBJ1-1, with TRBD1 as a possible D gene (5 bases). Germline lookup yields CDR1 LNHDA and CDR2 SQIVND (reference sequence). Trimming cost V 7 bases and J 10 bases, with 16 bases left between them. The CDR3 spans 12 residues. CDR3 residues: CASTLRGDRAFF. The CDR3 region has the DNA TGTGCCAGTACCTTACGGGGGGACCGAGCTTTCTTT.

This clone was detected only once. V usage is TRBV28 and J usage is TRBJ2-1, with a tentative D call TRBD2 (6 bases). V was shortened by 6 bases and J by 3 bases, with 15 bases between the two germline ends. CDR1 is MDHEN and CDR2 is SYDVKM in the germline V gene. The CDR3 spans 15 residues. DNA for the CDR3: TGTGCCAGCAGCCGGAGCTGGGGAGGCTACAATGAGCAGTTCTTC. Translating it yields CASSRSWGGYNEQFF.

V and J are TRBV29-1 and TRBJ1-1; D not certain. V was shortened by 3 bases and J by 2 bases, with 13 bases between the two germline ends. CDR1 SQVTM and CDR2 ANQGSEA come from the germline V gene. There are 14 residues in the CDR3. CDR3: CSVEVIAGNTEAFF. The CDR3, as DNA: TGCAGCGTTGAGGTTATCGCTGGAAACACTGAAGCTTTCTTT.